The entry that follows covers one TCR beta chain sequence. Its specificity is unknown. The record originates from a study of Ad26.COV2.S vaccination and SARS-CoV-2 variants. Across the whole study: The Ad26.COV2.S arm of the COV1001 trial was where the donor was placed. Dosing was one shot or two shots 56 days apart.

Study-wide findings and caveats: Compared with placebo recipients, vaccine recipients had higher spike-specific TCR breadth. Vaccinees and placebo recipients showed similar non-spike TCR breadth.

Treatment denoted: roughly 18 received Ad26.COV2.S at low or high dose, single or two shots; roughly 5 received placebo; per-sample allocation not given. It was on day 63 after the first vaccine or placebo injection that samples were taken. The assay was immunoSEQ multiplex PCR, and TCRdb's table has in-frame clones only and misses some. The sample lists 300,000 to 450,000 clones, approximately 85% occurring once. CDR1 and CDR2 (germline): SNHLY, FYNNEI. CDR3 length equals 13 residues. V lost 7 bases and J lost 6, with 16 bases in between. The receptor was isolated from a person aged 18-60 years who received the Ad26.COV2.S COVID-19 vaccine or a placebo. Sequencing used peripheral blood, obtained in a trial of Ad26.COV2.S vaccine versus placebo. The genes are TRBV2 and TRBJ2-7, with a possible D match to TRBD1 (6 bases). The DNA for the CDR3 is TGTGCCAGCAAAACCCAGGGGCTTCTCGAGCAGTACTTC. Translation: CASKTQGLLEQYF.